This entry features one TCR beta chain sequence. This clone's antigen is unknown. No base quality information exists; no much larger clone differs at one position. Other DNA variants within this sample encode the same CDR3. This entry is derived from a study of blood T cell repertoires in COVID-19 (TCRdb year 2020). About the study as a whole: Samples covering the acute and convalescent phases of COVID-19 were provided by collaborators in the United States, Italy and Spain. The prospective study material was composed of cDNA or gDNA derived from T cells, B-cell-depleted T cells, or PBMCs. Subjects who had been exposed to COVID-19, were actively infected with it, or had recovered from it provided the deeply sampled blood TCRbeta repertoires that made up the dataset. The repertoires were released in a freely available public database intended as a resource for research on the immune response to SARS-CoV-2. Samples came from the ongoing ImmuneRACE study (first 160 participants) plus 1,254 subjects from 6 global collaborators. Nearly every sample came with metadata listing a de-identified subject ID, COVID-19 status, age in years and sex. Where available, HLA class I and class II types were obtained from metadata supplied by the sample provider rather than from assay-based typing. Findings and caveats that apply to the study as a whole: The amount of clinical and demographic metadata varied by source and participant and was provided uncurated.

The CDR3 runs 14 amino acids, cysteine and phenylalanine included. The kept DNA is CDR3 alone, 42 bases in frame from the first base. V lost 1 base and J lost 1 base; the stretch between them is 5 bases long. Via the germline V gene (reference sequence), CDR1 is SEHNR and CDR2 FQNEAQ. The immunoSEQ Assay, a bias-controlled multiplex PCR, was used to amplify TCRbeta CDR3 regions from genomic DNA. The original methods were these. Nucleated cell counts per sample were estimated from amplification of reference gene primers within the assay. To quantify the absolute abundance of each unique TCRbeta CDR3 rearrangement, sequence reads were collapsed and filtered. Productive Simpson clonality was computed per sample as the square root of Simpson's diversity index over productive rearrangements. In its TCRdb copy, this immuneACCESS table keeps in-frame sequences only and misses some clones. Where compared with another copy, unresolved V genes explain less than half of these, and the others have no known cause. V and J calls and clone size are copied from that table; D and trimming were computed from the DNA. Counted in this sample were about 200,000 clones; 85% to 90% of them appeared once. The ten most abundant clones make up over 1% of the sample.

Participants in the prospective study were enrolled through a virtual design, were aged roughly 18 to 90 years, and lived in 20 to 30 United States geographic areas. To assign participants to cohorts, the prospective study relied on clinical history that participants themselves reported in a screening survey and a study questionnaire. Recovered participants in ImmuneRACE Cohort 3 were defined by two consecutive negative NP/OP PCR tests, clearance by a healthcare professional, or resolution of symptoms. Each participant in the prospective study had whole blood, serum and a nasopharyngeal or oropharyngeal swab collected by mobile phlebotomists. Prospective study participants could optionally give additional blood draws and questionnaires over an approximately two-month period. Blood samples from the prospective study were shipped frozen or at room temperature prior to DNA extraction.

This chain is built from TRBV7-9 and TRBJ1-5, with the D gene not confidently named. Sequenced sample: PBMCs or T cells enriched from blood (not recorded which). This TCR was recovered from a man aged 25-40 years who had recovered from COVID-19. The bases read TGTGCCAGCAGCTTAGGGGCGAGCAATCAGCCCCAGCATTTT. Translated, this gives CASSLGASNQPQHF.